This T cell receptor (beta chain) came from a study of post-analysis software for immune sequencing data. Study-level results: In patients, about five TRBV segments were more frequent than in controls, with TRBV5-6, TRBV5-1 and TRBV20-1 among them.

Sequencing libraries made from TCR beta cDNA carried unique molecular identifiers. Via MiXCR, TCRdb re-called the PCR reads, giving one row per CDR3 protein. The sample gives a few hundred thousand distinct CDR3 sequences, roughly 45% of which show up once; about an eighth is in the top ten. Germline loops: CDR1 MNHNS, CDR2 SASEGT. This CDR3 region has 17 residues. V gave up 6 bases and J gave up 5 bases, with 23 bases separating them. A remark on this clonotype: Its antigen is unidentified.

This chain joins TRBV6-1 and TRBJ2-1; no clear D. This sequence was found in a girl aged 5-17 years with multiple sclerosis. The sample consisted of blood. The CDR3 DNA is TGTGCCAGCAGGTCCAATGTAAAGGTCGCAGGCGACAATGAGCAGTTCTTC. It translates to CASRSNVKVAGDNEQFF.